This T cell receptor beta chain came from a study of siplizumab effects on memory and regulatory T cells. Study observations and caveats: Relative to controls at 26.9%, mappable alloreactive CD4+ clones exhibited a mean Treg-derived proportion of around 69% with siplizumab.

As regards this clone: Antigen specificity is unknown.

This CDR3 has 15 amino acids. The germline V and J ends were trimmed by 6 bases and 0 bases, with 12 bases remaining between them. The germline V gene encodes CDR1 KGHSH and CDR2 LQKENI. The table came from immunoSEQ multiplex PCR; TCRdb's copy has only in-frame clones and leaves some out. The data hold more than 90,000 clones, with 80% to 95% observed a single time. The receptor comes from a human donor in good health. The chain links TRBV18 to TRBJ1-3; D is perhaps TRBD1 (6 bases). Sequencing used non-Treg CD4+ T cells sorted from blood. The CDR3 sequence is CASSDRTVSGNTIYF. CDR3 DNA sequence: TGTGCCAGCTCGGATCGGACAGTCTCTGGAAACACCATATATTTT.